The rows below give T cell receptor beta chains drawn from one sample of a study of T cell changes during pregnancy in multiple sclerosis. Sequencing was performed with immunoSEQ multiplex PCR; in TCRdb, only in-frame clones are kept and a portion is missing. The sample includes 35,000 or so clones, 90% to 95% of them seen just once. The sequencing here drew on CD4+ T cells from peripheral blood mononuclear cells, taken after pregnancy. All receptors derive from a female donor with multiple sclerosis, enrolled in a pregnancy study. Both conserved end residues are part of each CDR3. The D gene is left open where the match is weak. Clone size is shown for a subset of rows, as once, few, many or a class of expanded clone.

CASSLDTGRNEQFF	TGTGCCAGCAGCTTAGATACAGGTCGGAATGAGCAGTTCTTC	NA	NA	TRBV11-2	TRBJ2-1
CASSLGTTDNEQFF	TGTGCCAGCAGCTTAGGGACAACAGACAATGAGCAGTTCTTC	NA	NA	TRBV7-7	TRBJ2-1
CASSLGSTEAFF	TGTGCCAGCAGCTTAGGGAGCACTGAAGCTTTCTTT	NA	few	TRBV7-9	TRBJ1-1
CASSYSGTSGRELFF	TGTGCCAGCAGTTATTCCGGGACTAGCGGGAGGGAGCTGTTTTTT	TRBD2	NA	TRBV6-5	TRBJ2-2
CASRTPGLSSGNTIYF	TGTGCCAGCAGAACCCCCGGGTTAAGCTCTGGAAACACCATATATTTT	NA	NA	TRBV28	TRBJ1-3
CASSPQKTNEKLFF	TGTGCCAGCAGCCCTCAGAAAACTAATGAAAAACTGTTTTTT	NA	NA	TRBV9	TRBJ1-4
CASSLGLSEKLFF	TGTGCCAGCAGCTTAGGACTGTCTGAAAAACTGTTTTTT	NA	NA	TRBV7-9	TRBJ1-4
CASSVTSGSTDTQYF	TGTGCCAGCAGTGTCACTAGCGGGAGCACAGATACGCAGTATTTT	TRBD2	NA	TRBV28	TRBJ2-3
CASSLDQGNSNQPQHF	TGTGCCAGCAGCTTGGATCAGGGTAACAGCAATCAGCCCCAGCATTTT	NA	NA	TRBV7-2	TRBJ1-5
CASTLGLAGQETQYF	TGTGCCAGCACCTTAGGGCTAGCGGGGCAAGAGACCCAGTACTTC	TRBD2	NA	TRBV11-1	TRBJ2-5
CASSMRGGGWSGYTF	TGTGCCAGTAGTATGCGAGGTGGTGGCTGGAGTGGCTACACCTTC	NA	once	TRBV19	TRBJ1-2
CASSFVGQGAGEQYF	TGTGCCAGCAGCTTCGTTGGACAGGGGGCAGGGGAGCAGTACTTC	TRBD1	NA	TRBV7-9	TRBJ2-7
CASSDRGLAGPYEQYF	TGTGCCAGCAGTGACCGCGGACTAGCGGGACCCTACGAGCAGTACTTC	TRBD2	NA	TRBV6-1	TRBJ2-7
CASSAGAGGAPVTEAFF	TGCGCCAGCAGCGCCGGTGCAGGGGGCGCCCCGGTGACTGAAGCTTTCTTT	TRBD1	once	TRBV5-1	TRBJ1-1
CATGQSGQETQYF	TGTGCCACCGGACAAAGCGGGCAAGAGACCCAGTACTTC	NA	NA	TRBV7-7	TRBJ2-5
CSVSGLYNEQFF	TGCAGCGTTTCCGGACTTTACAATGAGCAGTTCTTC	NA	NA	TRBV29-1	TRBJ2-1
CASGGRSGTYNEQFF	TGTGCCAGCGGGGGGAGGAGTGGGACTTACAATGAGCAGTTCTTC	NA	NA	TRBV2	TRBJ2-1
CASSIGGGSNEKLFF	TGTGCCAGTAGTATCGGGGGGGGATCTAATGAAAAACTGTTTTTT	NA	NA	TRBV19	TRBJ1-4
CSVSSGGGYEQYF	TGCAGCGTCTCTAGCGGGGGAGGCTACGAGCAGTACTTC	TRBD2	NA	TRBV29-1	TRBJ2-7
CASSPAVTGQNTEAFF	TGTGCCAGCAGTCCAGCGGTGACGGGACAGAATACTGAAGCTTTCTTT	TRBD1	NA	TRBV27	TRBJ1-1
CASSGVRGPVYGYTF	TGTGCCAGCAGCGGGGTACGGGGTCCGGTCTATGGCTACACCTTC	NA	NA	TRBV7-2	TRBJ1-2
CASSIGRLENYEQYF	TGTGCCAGTAGTATAGGACGGCTAGAGAACTACGAGCAGTACTTC	NA	once	TRBV19	TRBJ2-7
CASSLVNNEQFF	TGTGCCAGCAGCTTAGTCAACAATGAGCAGTTCTTC	NA	NA	TRBV7-2	TRBJ2-1
CASKGAVYNEQFF	TGTGCCAGCAAAGGGGCCGTCTACAATGAGCAGTTCTTC	NA	once	TRBV2	TRBJ2-1
CAIKVTHTNTGELFF	TGTGCCATCAAAGTCACCCACACGAACACCGGGGAGCTGTTTTTT	NA	NA	TRBV6-1	TRBJ2-2
CASSIGGASGGETQYF	TGTGCCAGTAGTATCGGTGGGGCTAGCGGGGGTGAGACCCAGTACTTC	TRBD2	NA	TRBV19	TRBJ2-5
CASSLRRRQGAEEQYF	TGTGCCAGCAGCTTGCGGAGAAGACAGGGGGCAGAAGAGCAGTACTTC	TRBD1	NA	TRBV5-4	TRBJ2-7
CAWSLQGTLSAFF	TGTGCCTGGAGTTTACAAGGGACACTTTCAGCTTTCTTT	NA	NA	TRBV30	TRBJ1-1